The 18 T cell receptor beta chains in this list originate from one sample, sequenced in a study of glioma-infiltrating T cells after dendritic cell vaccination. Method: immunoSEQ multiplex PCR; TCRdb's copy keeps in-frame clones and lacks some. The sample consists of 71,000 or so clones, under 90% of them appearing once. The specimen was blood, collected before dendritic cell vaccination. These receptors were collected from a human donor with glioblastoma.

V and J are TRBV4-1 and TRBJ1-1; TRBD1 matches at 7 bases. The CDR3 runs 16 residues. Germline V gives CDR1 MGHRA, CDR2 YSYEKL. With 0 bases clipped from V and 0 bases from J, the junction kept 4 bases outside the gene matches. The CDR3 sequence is CASSQDEGALNTEAFF. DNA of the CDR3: TGCGCCAGCAGCCAAGATGAGGGGGCTTTGAACACTGAAGCTTTCTTT.

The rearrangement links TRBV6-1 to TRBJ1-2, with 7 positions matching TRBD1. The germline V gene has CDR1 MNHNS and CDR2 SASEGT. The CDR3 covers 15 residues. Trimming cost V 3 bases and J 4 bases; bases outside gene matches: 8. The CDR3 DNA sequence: TGTGCCAGCAGTGAGACGACAGGGAGTAGCTATGGCTACACCTTC. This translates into CASSETTGSSYGYTF.

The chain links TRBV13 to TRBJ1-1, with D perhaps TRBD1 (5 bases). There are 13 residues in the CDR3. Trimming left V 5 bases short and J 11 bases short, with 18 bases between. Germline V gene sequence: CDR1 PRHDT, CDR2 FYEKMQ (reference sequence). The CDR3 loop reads CASSAWGIQVAFF. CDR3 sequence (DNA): TGTGCCAGCAGCGCATGGGGCATACAAGTGGCTTTCTTT.

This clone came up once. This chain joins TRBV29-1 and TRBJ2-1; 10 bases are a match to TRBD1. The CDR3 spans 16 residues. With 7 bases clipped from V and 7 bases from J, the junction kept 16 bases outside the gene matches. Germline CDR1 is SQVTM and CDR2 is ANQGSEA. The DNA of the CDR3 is TGCAGCGGGGACAGGGGAGTGGGCTCCTTTGGGAATGAGCAGTTCTTC. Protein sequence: CSGDRGVGSFGNEQFF.

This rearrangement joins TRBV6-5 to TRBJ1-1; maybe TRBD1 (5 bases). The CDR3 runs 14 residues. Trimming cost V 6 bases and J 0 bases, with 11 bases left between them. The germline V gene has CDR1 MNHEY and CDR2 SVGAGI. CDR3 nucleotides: TGTGCCAGCAGACAAGACAGCCTGAACACTGAAGCTTTCTTT. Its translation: CASRQDSLNTEAFF.

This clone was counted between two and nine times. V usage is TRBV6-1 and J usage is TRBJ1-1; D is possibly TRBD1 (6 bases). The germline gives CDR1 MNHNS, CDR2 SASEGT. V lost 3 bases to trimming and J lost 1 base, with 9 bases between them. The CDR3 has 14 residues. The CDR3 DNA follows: TGTGCCAGCAGTGATCTCAGGGGGAACACTGAAGCTTTCTTT. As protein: CASSDLRGNTEAFF.

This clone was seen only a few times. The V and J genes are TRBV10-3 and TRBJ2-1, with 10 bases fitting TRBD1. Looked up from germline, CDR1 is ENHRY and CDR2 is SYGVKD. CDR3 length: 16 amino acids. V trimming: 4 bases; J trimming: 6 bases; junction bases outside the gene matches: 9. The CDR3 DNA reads TGTGCCATCAGTGCGAGTACGGGACAGGGGATCAATGAGCAGTTCTTC. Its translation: CAISASTGQGINEQFF.

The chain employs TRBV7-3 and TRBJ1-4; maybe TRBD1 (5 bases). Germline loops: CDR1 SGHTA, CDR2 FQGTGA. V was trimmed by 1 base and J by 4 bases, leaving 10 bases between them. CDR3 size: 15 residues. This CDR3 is CASSLNGGSNEKLFF. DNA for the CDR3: TGTGCCAGCAGCTTAAACGGGGGGAGTAATGAAAAACTGTTTTTT.

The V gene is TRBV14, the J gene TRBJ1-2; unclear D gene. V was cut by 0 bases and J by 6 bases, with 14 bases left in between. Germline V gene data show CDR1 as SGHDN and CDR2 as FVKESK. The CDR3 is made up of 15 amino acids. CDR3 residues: CASSQDTTRLNGYTF. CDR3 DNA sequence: TGTGCCAGCAGCCAAGATACTACAAGGCTCAATGGCTACACCTTC.

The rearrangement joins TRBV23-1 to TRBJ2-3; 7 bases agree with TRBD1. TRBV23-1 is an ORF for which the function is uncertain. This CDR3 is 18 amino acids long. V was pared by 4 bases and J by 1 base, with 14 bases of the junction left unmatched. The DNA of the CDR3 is TGCGCCAGCAGTCCTTCTTATGCGCCGGGACAGTGCACAGATACGCAGTATTTT. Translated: CASSPSYAPGQCTDTQYF.

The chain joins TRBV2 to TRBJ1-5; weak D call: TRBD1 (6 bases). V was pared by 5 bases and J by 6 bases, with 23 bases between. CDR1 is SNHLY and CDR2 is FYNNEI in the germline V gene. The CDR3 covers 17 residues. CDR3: CASSPQVSGAGGQPQHF. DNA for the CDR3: TGTGCCAGCAGTCCCCAGGTTTCAGGGGCCGGTGGTCAGCCCCAGCATTTT.

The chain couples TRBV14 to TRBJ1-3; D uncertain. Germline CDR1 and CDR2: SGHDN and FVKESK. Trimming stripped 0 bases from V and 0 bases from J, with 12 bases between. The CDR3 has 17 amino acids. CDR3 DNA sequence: TGTGCCAGCAGCCAAGATGGGAGGGATTACTCTGGAAACACCATATATTTT. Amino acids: CASSQDGRDYSGNTIYF.

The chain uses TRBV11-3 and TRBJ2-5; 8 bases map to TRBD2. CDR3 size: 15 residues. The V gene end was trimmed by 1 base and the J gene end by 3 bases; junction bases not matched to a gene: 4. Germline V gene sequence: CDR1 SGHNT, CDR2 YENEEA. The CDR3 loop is CASSLGTSSEETQYF. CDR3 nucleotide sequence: TGTGCCAGCAGCTTAGGGACTAGCTCTGAAGAGACCCAGTACTTC.

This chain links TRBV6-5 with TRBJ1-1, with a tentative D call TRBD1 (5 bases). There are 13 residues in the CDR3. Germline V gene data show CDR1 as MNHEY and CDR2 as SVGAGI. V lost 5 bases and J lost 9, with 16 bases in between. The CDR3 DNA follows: TGTGCCAGCAGTCCCTACCAGCGGGACCAAGCTTTCTTT. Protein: CASSPYQRDQAFF.

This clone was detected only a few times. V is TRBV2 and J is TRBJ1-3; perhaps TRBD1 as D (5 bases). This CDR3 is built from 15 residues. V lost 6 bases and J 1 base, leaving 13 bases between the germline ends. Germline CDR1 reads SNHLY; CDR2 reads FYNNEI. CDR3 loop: CASRPGYGSGNTIYF. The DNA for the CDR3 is TGTGCCAGCAGACCAGGGTACGGGTCTGGAAACACCATATATTTT.

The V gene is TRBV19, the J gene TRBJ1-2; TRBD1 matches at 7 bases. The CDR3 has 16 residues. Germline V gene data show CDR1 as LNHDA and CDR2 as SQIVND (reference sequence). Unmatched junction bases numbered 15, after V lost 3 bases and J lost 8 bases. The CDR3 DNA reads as TGTGCCAGTAGTATCTCCGGGACAGAGGTGCCGGGCGGCTACACCTTC. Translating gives CASSISGTEVPGGYTF.

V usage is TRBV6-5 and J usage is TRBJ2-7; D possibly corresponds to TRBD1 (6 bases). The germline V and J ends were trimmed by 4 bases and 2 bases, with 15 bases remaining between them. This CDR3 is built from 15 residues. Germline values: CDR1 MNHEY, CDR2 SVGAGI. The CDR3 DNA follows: TGTGCCAGCAGTTCGACCGACAGGTACACCTACGAGCAGTACTTC. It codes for CASSSTDRYTYEQYF.

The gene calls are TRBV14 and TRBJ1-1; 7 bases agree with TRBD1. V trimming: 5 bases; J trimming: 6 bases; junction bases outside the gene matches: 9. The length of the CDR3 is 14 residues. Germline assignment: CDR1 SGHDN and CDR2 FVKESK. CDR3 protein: CASSEAWDSAEAFF. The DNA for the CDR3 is TGTGCCAGCAGCGAAGCCTGGGACAGCGCTGAAGCTTTCTTT.